Below are 30 T cell receptor beta chains sequenced from a single sample in a study of beta chain features in type 1 diabetes. TCRB transcripts that were expressed got sequenced, as all of the isolated RNA had been reverse transcribed. The protocol was immunoSEQ multiplex PCR, while the TCRdb copy is restricted to in-frame clones and leaves out a portion. The sample consists of roughly 130,000 clones, around a tenth of them appearing once. The sequenced sample was central memory CD4+ T cells from blood. Every receptor here comes from a man between 18 and 35 years old in good health.

This clone was observed a few times. The rearrangement links TRBV7-2 to TRBJ2-3, with D tentatively TRBD1 (6 bases). Germline CDR1 and CDR2: SGHTA and FQGNSA. The CDR3 covers 14 residues. Deletions cut 5 bases from V and 5 bases from J, with 14 bases between. CDR3 sequence reads: CASSRDNRIDTQYF. The CDR3 bases are TGTGCCAGCAGCCGGGACAACCGCATAGATACGCAGTATTTT.

J is TRBJ1-5 and V is TRBV7-2; D gene unclear. The length of the CDR3 is 14 residues. In germline, CDR1 is SGHTA, CDR2 FQGNSA. Trimming pared 3 bases from V and 6 bases from J, leaving 12 bases between. The CDR3 coding sequence is TGTGCCAGCAGCTTTCTGGGTTGGAGTCAGCCCCAGCATTTT. Translation gives CASSFLGWSQPQHF.

This clone was observed a few times. The rearrangement uses TRBV11-2 and TRBJ2-1; 8 bases match TRBD2. Trimming at V came to 4 bases and at J to 7 bases, leaving 9 bases not matched to a gene. This CDR3 has 15 residues. In germline, CDR1 is SGHAT, CDR2 FQNNGV. This chain's CDR3 is CASSSSGGMWNEQFF. The CDR3 DNA reads TGTGCCAGCAGCTCAAGCGGGGGCATGTGGAATGAGCAGTTCTTC.

This clone was seen a handful of times. The V gene is TRBV7-2, the J gene TRBJ2-3; TRBD1 matches at 7 bases. CDR1 is SGHTA, CDR2 FQGNSA, per germline. J lost 0 bases, V lost 5 bases, and 8 bases had no gene match. The CDR3 has 16 residues. CDR3 amino acids: CASSIRQGLSTDTQYF. The CDR3 DNA reads as TGTGCCAGCAGCATCCGACAGGGATTGAGCACAGATACGCAGTATTTT.

The chain employs TRBV18 and TRBJ2-4; D uncertain. Germline V gene sequence: CDR1 KGHSH, CDR2 LQKENI. This CDR3 spans 14 amino acids. V was cut by 0 bases and J by 5 bases, with 8 bases left in between. This CDR3 reads CASSPPTRENIQYF. In DNA, the CDR3 is TGTGCCAGCTCACCACCGACCCGGGAAAACATTCAGTACTTC.

V usage is TRBV20-1 and J usage is TRBJ2-7; D unresolved. From germline, CDR1 is DFQATT and CDR2 SNEGSKA (reference sequence). The CDR3 extends over 11 amino acids. Trimming took off 0 bases at V and 6 bases at J, with 6 bases between the two ends. The CDR3 region is CSARDLVEQYF. The CDR3 region has the DNA TGCAGTGCTAGAGATCTTGTCGAGCAGTACTTC.

The chain uses TRBV11-3 and TRBJ2-5, with TRBD1 matching over 7 bases. CDR1 and CDR2 (germline): SGHNT, YENEEA. J gave up 2 bases and V 4 bases, and 4 bases lay outside the gene matches. This CDR3 has 14 amino acids. The CDR3 coding sequence is TGTGCCAGCAGCTCACGGGACAGTCAAGAGACCCAGTACTTC. It yields the protein CASSSRDSQETQYF.

This clone has a handful of counts. DNA for the CDR3: TGTGCCAGCAGCTTAAGGCCAGCGGGGGGGAGCTCCTACAATGAGCAGTTCTTC. The encoded protein is CASSLRPAGGSSYNEQFF. The rearrangement joins TRBV7-2 to TRBJ2-1, with 10 bases that match TRBD2. The J segment lost 0 bases and the V segment lost 2 bases, leaving 7 bases of the junction unmatched. Germline V gene lookup returns CDR1 SGHTA and CDR2 FQGNSA. The CDR3 runs to 18 residues.

The chain has TRBV28 and TRBJ2-3, with 8 bases matching TRBD1. The germline gives CDR1 MDHEN, CDR2 SYDVKM. The CDR3 length is 16 residues. V was clipped by 6 bases and J by 1 base; unmatched bases: 9. CDR3 in DNA: TGTGCCAGCAGCCGAAGCCCGGGACAGGGCACAGATACGCAGTATTTT. Protein product: CASSRSPGQGTDTQYF. Variable domain in full (rest from reference TRBV28 and TRBJ2-3): DVKVTQSSRYLVKRTGEKVFLECVQDMDHENMFWYRQDPGLGLRLIYFSYDVKMKEKGDIPEGYSVSREKKERFSLILESASTNQTSMYLCASSRSPGQGTDTQYFGPGTRLTVL.

This chain connects TRBV7-9 to TRBJ1-2; D unresolved. V lost 3 bases to trimming and J lost 14 bases, with 13 bases between them. Looked up from germline, CDR1 is SEHNR and CDR2 is FQNEAQ (reference sequence). This CDR3 is 11 amino acids long. In nucleotides, the CDR3 is TGTGCCAGCAGCTTCTCGGCGGCCTTGACCTTC. Protein sequence: CASSFSAALTF.

This clone came up a few times. The genes are TRBV4-2 and TRBJ2-7, with TRBD1 identical over 8 bases. Germline CDR1 is LGHNA and CDR2 is YNFKEQ. The CDR3 is 16 amino acids. Trimming removed 0 bases from V and 0 bases from J; junction bases left unmatched: 4. CDR3 region: CASSQEDRVGSYEQYF. CDR3 sequence (DNA): TGTGCCAGCAGCCAAGAGGACAGGGTAGGCTCCTACGAGCAGTACTTC.

This chain uses TRBV18 with TRBJ1-2; TRBD1 matches at 8 bases. This CDR3 has 15 residues. V was pared by 3 bases and J by 3 bases, with 6 bases of the junction left unmatched. Germline CDR1 and CDR2: KGHSH and LQKENI. The DNA of the CDR3 is TGTGCCAGCTCACCGGGCCACAGGGGGGACTATGGCTACACCTTC. This translates into CASSPGHRGDYGYTF.

A note on this clone: Compared with germline, one end of the junction differs, possibly owing to a read error. CDR3 loop: CASSTRDRGGLVF. The CDR3 nucleotides read TGTGCCAGCAGCACCCGGGACAGGGGCGGACTTGTCTTT. The rearrangement links TRBV7-2 to TRBJ1-1; 10 bases are shared with TRBD1. The CDR3 loop spans 13 amino acids. Germline V CDR1 and CDR2: SGHTA, FQGNSA.

This clone was detected a few times. The V call is TRBV7-7, the J call TRBJ2-2; the D gene is possibly TRBD1 (6 bases). CDR3 size: 14 residues. Trimming took off 5 bases at V and 6 bases at J, with 13 bases between the two ends. Per the germline V gene, CDR1 is SSHAT and CDR2 is FNYEAQ (reference sequence). CDR3 nucleotides: TGTGCCAGCAGCGGTACAGGGTCAGCCGGGGAGCTGTTTTTT. This gives the protein CASSGTGSAGELFF.

The chain uses TRBV11-3 and TRBJ2-3; tentatively, D is TRBD1 (6 bases). V gave up 6 bases and J gave up 4 bases, with 11 bases separating them. The CDR3 is 13 residues long. Germline assignment: CDR1 SGHNT and CDR2 YENEEA. In DNA, the CDR3 is TGTGCCAGCAGTCGAGGGGGACCAGATACGCAGTATTTT. It yields the protein CASSRGGPDTQYF.

This clone has more than one count but fewer than ten. This chain uses TRBV6-1 with TRBJ2-3, with TRBD2 identical over 12 bases. The CDR3 length is 16 residues. The V gene end was trimmed by 3 bases and the J gene end by 5 bases; junction bases not matched to a gene: 6. Germline V gene sequence: CDR1 MNHNS, CDR2 SASEGT. The CDR3 region has the DNA TGTGCCAGCAGTGATACTAGCGGGGGGAGTAAAGATACGCAGTATTTT. It encodes CASSDTSGGSKDTQYF.

This clone has just a few counts. The chain uses TRBV7-6 and TRBJ2-5, with D possibly matching TRBD2 (5 bases). Per germline, CDR1 SGHVS and CDR2 FNYEAQ. V gave up 2 bases and J gave up 5 bases, with 6 bases separating them. The CDR3 totals 12 residues. The chain's CDR3 is CASSLRGETQYF. The CDR3 DNA reads as TGTGCCAGCAGCTTAAGAGGGGAGACCCAGTACTTC.

This clone turned up a few times. The rearrangement joins TRBV2 to TRBJ2-3; a possible D gene is TRBD1 (6 bases). With 5 bases removed from V and 4 bases from J, the gap between germline ends came to 13 bases. Looked up from germline, CDR1 is SNHLY and CDR2 is FYNNEI. This CDR3 is 14 amino acids long. The CDR3 region has the DNA TGTGCCAGCAGTCTTGGGGGCGGTGCAGATACGCAGTATTTT. Protein sequence: CASSLGGGADTQYF.

This clone was counted between two and nine times. The chain carries TRBV5-4 and TRBJ1-6, with TRBD1 as a possible D gene (5 bases). Germline CDR1 and CDR2: SGHNT and YYREEE (reference sequence). The CDR3 consists of 13 residues. V dropped 4 bases and J dropped 11 bases, with 13 bases sitting between them. In DNA form, the CDR3 reads TGTGCCAGCAGCCAATCCACAGGAGCACCCCTCCACTTT. Translation: CASSQSTGAPLHF. The full variable domain, its missing parts supplied by reference TRBV5-4 and TRBJ1-6, is ETGVTQSPTHLIKTRGQQVTLRCSSQSGHNTVSWYQQALGQGPQFIFQYYREEENGRGNFPPRFSGLQFPNYSSELNVNALELDDSALYLCASSQSTGAPLHFGNGTRLTVT.

This clone was seen a handful of times. The rearrangement links TRBV7-2 to TRBJ1-2, with D possibly TRBD1 on 6 matching bases. The CDR3 is 15 amino acids. From germline, CDR1 is SGHTA and CDR2 FQGNSA. V lost 0 bases and J 6 bases, leaving 14 bases between the germline ends. CDR3 loop: CASSLAVQGLHGYTF. As DNA, the CDR3 is TGTGCCAGCAGCTTAGCTGTACAGGGTCTCCATGGCTACACCTTC. The entire variable domain, with the rest obtained from reference TRBV7-2 and TRBJ1-2, is as follows: GAGVSQSPSNKVTEKGKDVELRCDPISGHTALYWYRQSLGQGLEFLIYFQGNSAPDKSGLPSDRFSAERTGGSVSTLTIQRTQQEDSAVYLCASSLAVQGLHGYTFGSGTRLTVV.

The chain is built from TRBV5-4 and TRBJ1-6, with 9 bases identical to TRBD1. V was pared by 1 base and J by 9 bases, with 8 bases of the junction left unmatched. The CDR3 runs 16 residues. CDR1 is SGHNT, CDR2 YYREEE, per germline (reference sequence). The CDR3 loop reads CASSLRGGQGGSPLHF. In DNA, the CDR3 is TGTGCCAGCAGCTTGCGGGGGGGACAGGGAGGTTCACCCCTCCACTTT.

In this sample, this clone turned up a few times. This sequence joins TRBV9 and TRBJ2-3; 8 bases are a match to TRBD2. Germline CDR1 SGDLS, CDR2 YYNGEE. CDR3 length: 16 residues. V dropped 4 bases and J dropped 6; count of bases not matched to a gene: 13. The CDR3 loop is CASSFGGAGSYDTQYF. The CDR3 bases are TGTGCCAGCAGCTTCGGGGGGGCCGGTTCTTACGATACGCAGTATTTT. The full variable domain, its missing parts supplied by reference TRBV9 and TRBJ2-3, is DSGVTQTPKHLITATGQRVTLRCSPRSGDLSVYWYQQSLDQGLQFLIQYYNGEERAKGNILERFSAQQFPDLHSELNLSSLELGDSALYFCASSFGGAGSYDTQYFGPGTRLTVL.

The V and J genes are TRBV15 and TRBJ1-4; possible D gene TRBD1, 5 bases. The V and J ends lost 9 bases and 4 bases respectively, with 9 bases between them. This CDR3 region has 12 residues. Germline V gives CDR1 LNHNV, CDR2 YYDKDF (reference sequence). DNA for the CDR3: TGTGCCACGGGCAGGGTTAATGAAAAACTGTTTTTT. It yields the protein CATGRVNEKLFF. The variable domain in full, completed from reference TRBV15 and TRBJ1-4, reads DAMVIQNPRYQVTQFGKPVTLSCSQTLNHNVMYWYQQKSSQAPKLLFHYYDKDFNNEADTPDNFQSRRPNTSFCFLDIRSPGLGDTAMYLCATGRVNEKLFFGSGTQLSVL.

This clone was counted between two and nine times. The V call is TRBV11-2, the J call TRBJ2-1; 11 bases match TRBD2. CDR1 and CDR2 from the germline V gene are SGHAT and FQNNGV. The CDR3 spans 17 residues. V shed 5 bases, J shed 3 bases, and the junction held 9 bases outside the gene matches. In DNA form, the CDR3 reads TGTGCCAGCAGCCCACTCCTTCTAGCGGGGGGCTACAATGAGCAGTTCTTC. Amino acid sequence: CASSPLLLAGGYNEQFF.

This clone was seen many times. CDR3 bases: TGTGCCATCAGTGAGATGGACGGGAGCTCCTACGAGCAGTACTTC. Amino acids: CAISEMDGSSYEQYF. This chain uses TRBV10-3 with TRBJ2-7, with a tentative D call TRBD2 (6 bases). The V and J ends lost 2 bases and 0 bases respectively, with 11 bases between them. Germline V gives CDR1 ENHRY, CDR2 SYGVKD. The CDR3 contains 15 residues.

The rearrangement joins TRBV7-2 to TRBJ1-4; D is unclear. The CDR3 contains 16 residues. Per germline, CDR1 SGHTA and CDR2 FQGNSA. With 2 bases removed from V and 8 bases from J, the gap between germline ends came to 18 bases. CDR3 coding DNA: TGTGCCAGCAGCTTAACTCTTAGTCAGGCAAGGGAAAAACTGTTTTTT. This gives the protein CASSLTLSQAREKLFF.

V and J are TRBV30 and TRBJ1-1; possibly TRBD1 for D (6 bases). Germline loops: CDR1 GTSNPN, CDR2 SVGIG (reference sequence). V lost 2 bases and J 2 bases, leaving 12 bases between the germline ends. The CDR3 sequence is 14 residues long. The CDR3 loop is CAWSYGTFNTEAFF. DNA of the CDR3: TGTGCCTGGAGTTACGGGACATTTAACACTGAAGCTTTCTTT.

The chain combines TRBV6-5 with TRBJ2-7; the match to TRBD2 covers 7 bases. Germline lookup yields CDR1 MNHEY and CDR2 SVGAGI. The CDR3 runs to 14 residues. The ends lost 4 bases at V and 6 bases at J; junction bases unmatched: 9. The CDR3 region has the DNA TGTGCCAGCAGTTCTCGGACTAGAGTTGCCGAGCAGTACTTC. Protein: CASSSRTRVAEQYF.

This clone was counted a few times. The chain joins TRBV5-4 to TRBJ2-3, with 7 bases matching TRBD1. The CDR3 covers 15 residues. Germline V gene lookup returns CDR1 SGHNT and CDR2 YYREEE (reference sequence). V shed 1 base, J shed 1 base, and the junction held 3 bases outside the gene matches. The CDR3 here is CASSLTGVRTDTQYF. DNA for the CDR3: TGTGCCAGCAGCTTGACAGGGGTCCGCACAGATACGCAGTATTTT. The whole variable domain, remainder taken from reference TRBV5-4 and TRBJ2-3, is ETGVTQSPTHLIKTRGQQVTLRCSSQSGHNTVSWYQQALGQGPQFIFQYYREEENGRGNFPPRFSGLQFPNYSSELNVNALELDDSALYLCASSLTGVRTDTQYFGPGTRLTVL.

The sample holds a few counts of this clone. The rearrangement links TRBV4-2 to TRBJ1-2; D may be TRBD1 (6 bases). This CDR3 has 15 residues. With 4 bases removed from V and 2 bases from J, the gap between germline ends came to 14 bases. Per the germline V gene, CDR1 is LGHNA and CDR2 is YNFKEQ. CDR3 amino acids: CASSPQRTGNYGYTF. The CDR3 bases are TGTGCCAGCAGCCCCCAGCGTACAGGGAACTATGGCTACACCTTC.